A selection of T cell receptor beta chains follows, all from one sample in a study of blood T cell repertoires in COVID-19. Clones were sequenced by immunoSEQ multiplex PCR, and TCRdb holds only the in-frame ones, with some missing. The sample includes 350,000 to 500,000 clones, over 75% of them seen just once. Sequencing used PBMCs or T cells enriched from blood (not recorded which). The receptors here all came from a woman between 18 and 29 years old who had been exposed to COVID-19. The CDR3 runs from the conserved cysteine through the conserved F or W. Fields, in order: CDR3 length, D gene, J gene, V gene, clone size, CDR3 protein, CDR3 DNA. D genes are given only for firm matches. Expanded clones are given a class, and other clones once, few, many or no size at all.

>15|TRBD1|TRBJ2-7|TRBV27|-
CASSLGTGGGYEQYF
TGTGCCAGCAGTCTCGGGACAGGGGGAGGCTACGAGCAGTACTTC
>11|-|TRBJ2-1|TRBV20-1|-
CSAITRNEQFF
TGCAGTGCTATAACTCGCAATGAGCAGTTCTTC
>12|TRBD1|TRBJ1-1|TRBV4-1|-
CASSQDYRGAFF
TGCGCCAGCAGCCAAGATTACAGGGGAGCTTTCTTT
>15|-|TRBJ1-5|TRBV7-2|few
CASSLESGVNQPQHF
TGTGCCAGCAGCTTAGAATCAGGGGTCAATCAGCCCCAGCATTTT
>14|-|TRBJ1-2|TRBV28|-
CASRAPTGINGYTF
TGTGCCAGCAGAGCTCCTACAGGAATAAATGGCTACACCTTC
>14|TRBD1|TRBJ1-1|TRBV28|-
CASSSGQGNTEAFF
TGTGCCAGCAGTTCGGGACAGGGGAACACTGAAGCTTTCTTT
>13|-|TRBJ2-7|TRBV7-9|-
CASSGGNSYEQYF
TGTGCCAGCAGCGGCGGGAATTCCTACGAGCAGTACTTC
>12|-|TRBJ2-2|TRBV15|-
CATGQNTGELFF
TGTGCCACCGGACAGAACACCGGGGAGCTGTTTTTT
>14|TRBD1|TRBJ1-1|TRBV28|few
CASSRQGLGTEAFF
TGTGCCAGCAGTCGACAGGGTTTGGGCACTGAAGCTTTCTTT
>10|-|TRBJ1-4|TRBV18|-
CASSTGKLFF
TGTGCCAGCTCAACGGGGAAACTGTTTTTT
>13|-|TRBJ1-4|TRBV12-3/TRBV12-4|-
CASSFLGGEKLFF
TGTGCCAGCAGTTTTCTAGGAGGTGAAAAACTGTTTTTT
>15|-|TRBJ1-6|TRBV10-3|-
CAISEGAGYNSPLHF
TGTGCCATCAGTGAGGGAGCGGGGTATAATTCACCCCTCCACTTT
>15|-|TRBJ1-3|TRBV28|-
CASSRTTDSGNTIYF
TGTGCCAGCAGCCGGACGACAGACTCTGGAAACACCATATATTTT
>15|-|TRBJ1-1|TRBV27|-
CASSLLRGRETEAFF
TGTGCCAGCAGTTTACTTCGGGGTCGGGAGACTGAAGCTTTCTTT
>14|TRBD2|TRBJ2-1|TRBV7-9|few
CASSPGLAGDEQFF
TGTGCCAGCAGCCCGGGACTAGCGGGCGATGAGCAGTTCTTC
>13|-|TRBJ1-1|TRBV6-5|-
CASSRDLNTEAFF
TGTGCCAGCAGTCGGGACTTGAACACTGAAGCTTTCTTT
>13|TRBD1|TRBJ2-7|TRBV10-3|few
CAIRGQGFSEQYF
TGTGCCATCAGGGGACAGGGGTTTTCCGAGCAGTACTTC
>14|TRBD1|TRBJ1-2|TRBV19|-
CASSILTGWYGYTF
TGTGCCAGTAGTATCCTGACAGGGTGGTATGGCTACACCTTC
>15|TRBD2|TRBJ2-1|TRBV4-1|-
CASSQSGTSYNEQFF
TGCGCCAGCAGCCAAAGCGGGACCTCCTACAATGAGCAGTTCTTC
>16|-|TRBJ2-1|TRBV28|once
CASSLTGRSSYNEQFF
TGTGCCAGCAGTCTAACAGGGCGCTCCTCCTACAATGAGCAGTTCTTC
>14|TRBD1|TRBJ1-1|TRBV5-5|-
CASSSSGTGDRAFF
TGTGCCAGCAGCTCCTCCGGGACAGGGGACCGAGCTTTCTTT
>15|TRBD2|TRBJ2-7|TRBV6-5|-
CASNRGTSGSYEQYF
TGTGCCAGCAACCGAGGGACTAGCGGGAGCTACGAGCAGTACTTC
>14|-|TRBJ1-1|TRBV7-9|-
CASSRLQGDTEAFF
TGTGCCAGCAGCCGATTACAGGGAGACACTGAAGCTTTCTTT
>15|TRBD1|TRBJ2-7|TRBV11-2|once
CASSLALGQDYEQYF
TGTGCCAGCAGCTTAGCTTTAGGACAGGACTACGAGCAGTACTTC
>15|TRBD1|TRBJ2-7|TRBV18|-
CASSPVGQASYEQYF
TGTGCCAGCTCACCGGTGGGACAGGCCTCCTACGAGCAGTACTTC
>15|-|TRBJ2-3|TRBV7-8|-
CASSLVRDFTDTQYF
TGTGCCAGCAGCTTAGTTCGGGATTTCACAGATACGCAGTATTTT
>17|-|TRBJ2-1|TRBV19|-
CASSIGLVVLGDNEQFF
TGTGCCAGTAGTATAGGACTAGTAGTCCTTGGGGACAATGAGCAGTTCTTC
>14|TRBD1|TRBJ2-7|TRBV2|-
CASSGQGFSYEQYF
TGTGCCAGCAGTGGACAGGGGTTCTCCTACGAGCAGTACTTC
>15|TRBD1|TRBJ1-5|TRBV27|-
CASRPEGAYNQPQHF
TGTGCCAGCAGGCCAGAGGGGGCCTACAATCAGCCCCAGCATTTT
>16|TRBD1|TRBJ2-7|TRBV28|-
CASSLLRGTGAYEQYF
TGTGCCAGCAGTTTACTGAGAGGCACAGGGGCCTACGAGCAGTACTTC
>13|-|TRBJ1-1|TRBV11-2|few
CASSLEPGTEAFF
TGTGCCAGCAGCTTAGAGCCGGGCACTGAAGCTTTCTTT
>15|-|TRBJ2-2|TRBV5-1|-
CASSSVEPVTGELFF
TGCGCCAGCAGCTCCGTAGAGCCGGTCACCGGGGAGCTGTTTTTT
>15|-|TRBJ2-2|TRBV5-1|-
CASSNRDKNTGELFF
TGCGCCAGCAGTAACCGGGACAAAAACACCGGGGAGCTGTTTTTT
>13|-|TRBJ2-1|TRBV18|-
CASSPITDNEQFF
TGTGCCAGCTCACCCATTACAGACAATGAGCAGTTCTTC
>14|TRBD1|TRBJ1-6|TRBV7-9|-
CASSLTGAGSPLHF
TGTGCCAGCAGCTTAACAGGGGCTGGGTCGCCCCTCCACTTT
>14|TRBD1|TRBJ2-2|TRBV10-3|few
CAVYRGSNTGELFF
TGTGCCGTATACAGGGGCTCGAACACCGGGGAGCTGTTTTTT
>15|-|TRBJ1-1|TRBV4-3|-
CASSPKSHGNTEAFF
TGCGCCAGCAGCCCCAAGAGTCACGGGAACACTGAAGCTTTCTTT
>12|TRBD1|TRBJ2-7|TRBV27|-
CASSPHRGEQYF
TGTGCCAGCAGTCCACACAGGGGAGAGCAGTACTTC
>13|-|TRBJ2-3|TRBV7-2|-
CASSGGKPDTQYF
TGTGCCAGCAGCGGAGGGAAGCCAGATACGCAGTATTTT
>12|-|TRBJ2-1|TRBV12-5|-
CASGTHGSEQFF
TGTGCTAGTGGTACTCACGGGAGTGAGCAGTTCTTC
>14|-|TRBJ1-5|TRBV7-6|-
CASSLGGIDQPQHF
TGTGCCAGCAGCTTAGGAGGGATTGATCAGCCCCAGCATTTT